This T cell receptor beta chain was identified during a study of blood T cell repertoires in COVID-19. For the study at large: Nucleic acid was either cDNA or gDNA, and it came from T cells, B-cell-depleted T cells, or PBMCs.

The CDR3 runs 18 residues. CDR1 MGHRA and CDR2 YSYEKL come from the germline V gene. V was clipped by 2 bases and J by 8 bases; unmatched bases: 13. The repertoire was sequenced with immunoSEQ multiplex PCR; TCRdb's copy has only in-frame clones and lacks some. The sample lists roughly 700,000 clones; 75% to 90% were seen once. The sequenced material came from peripheral blood. The TCR comes from a woman aged 18-29 years with acute or convalescent COVID-19. The chain carries TRBV4-1 and TRBJ1-6; 9 bases agree with TRBD1. The CDR3 region has the DNA TGCGCCAGCAGCCAAACCCCGACAGGGGGGGCTTTTGATTCACCCCTCCACTTT. This encodes CASSQTPTGGAFDSPLHF.